The 2 T cell receptor beta chains below all came from one sample that was sequenced in a study of T-cell reconstitution after alpha-beta-depleted transplantation in children. It was with unique molecular identifiers that the TCRbeta library was prepared. TCRdb independently ran MiXCR on the PCR reads; one entry per CDR3 protein. The sample has some 350,000 distinct CDR3 sequences, roughly 17% seen once. Specimen: PBMCs, mostly from graft donor cells, collected 360 days after TCRalphabeta/CD19-depleted stem cell transplant. Every receptor here comes from a male patient aged 2-15 years who had a stem cell transplant for acute lymphoblastic leukemia, so the T cells may come from the graft donor.

This clonotype was seen only a few times. The chain recombines TRBV3-1 with TRBJ2-3, with TRBD2 matching over 9 bases. Germline V gene lookup returns CDR1 LGHDT and CDR2 YNNKEL (reference sequence). Trimming took 4 bases from V and 4 from J; bases not matched to a gene: 12. The CDR3 is 17 residues long. The CDR3 loop is CASSRRRGAGGSDTQYF. The CDR3 bases are TGTGCCAGCAGCCGCCGGCGGGGAGCGGGAGGTTCAGATACGCAGTATTTT.

V usage is TRBV9 and J usage is TRBJ2-7; D unresolved. Trimming pared 3 bases from V and 0 bases from J, leaving 19 bases between. Germline CDR1 and CDR2: SGDLS and YYNGEE. The CDR3 length is 17 residues. In nucleotides, the CDR3 is TGTGCCAGCAGCGATTCCTCAAGCCTTAGCAGCTCCTACGAGCAGTACTTC. Its translation: CASSDSSSLSSSYEQYF.